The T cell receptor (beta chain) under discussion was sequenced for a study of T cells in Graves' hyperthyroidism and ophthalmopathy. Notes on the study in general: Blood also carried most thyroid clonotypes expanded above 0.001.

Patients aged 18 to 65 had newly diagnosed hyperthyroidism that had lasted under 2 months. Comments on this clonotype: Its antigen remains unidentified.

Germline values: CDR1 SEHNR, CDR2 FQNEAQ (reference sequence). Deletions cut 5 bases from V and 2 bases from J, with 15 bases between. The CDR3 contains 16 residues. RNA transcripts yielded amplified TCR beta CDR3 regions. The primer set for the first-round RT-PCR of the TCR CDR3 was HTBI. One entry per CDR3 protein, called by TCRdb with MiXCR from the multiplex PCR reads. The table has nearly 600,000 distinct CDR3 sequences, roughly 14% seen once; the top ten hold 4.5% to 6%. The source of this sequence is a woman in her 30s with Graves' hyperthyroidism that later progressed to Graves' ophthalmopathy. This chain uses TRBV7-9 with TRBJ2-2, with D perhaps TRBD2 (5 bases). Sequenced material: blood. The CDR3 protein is CASSIGLSRNTGELFF. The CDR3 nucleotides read TGTGCCAGCAGCATCGGACTGAGCAGAAACACCGGGGAGCTGTTTTTT.